The clone carrying this T cell receptor (beta chain) was recorded at least ten times. Antigen specificity is unknown. The data stem from a study of human T cells and chemical hapten exposure. Study-level points and caveats: A positive correlation with patch test score was shown by PT1 expanded TCR counts. The study found that DPC sensitization did not change TCRs above 1 in 1000 frequency.

The time point is: patch test 1, 2 weeks after DPC sensitization. As for treatment: therapeutic diphenylcyclopropenone sensitization with weekly scalp DPC. Germline V lookup: CDR1 MNHEY, CDR2 SMNVEV (reference sequence). The CDR3 has 15 amino acids. V was pared by 8 bases and J by 2 bases, with 13 bases between. Attachment of unique molecular identifiers to individual cDNA molecules was performed in the library. Original processing notes: TCR counts had a median of approximately 96,000 per sample and spanned about 23,224 to 690,600. Using its own MiXCR run on the RACE reads, TCRdb lists one record per CDR3 protein. V and J calls and clone size were set by TCRdb, not the authors. Counted here are approximately 82,000 distinct CDR3 sequences, approximately 12% occurring once; the ten biggest clones make up 3.5%.

The starting material was whole blood, obtained in connection with sensitization to the hapten diphenylcyclopropenone (DPC). The V call is TRBV27, the J call TRBJ1-6; D might be TRBD1 (6 bases). The TCR comes from a woman aged 55-70 years with alopecia areata. Some clones in this sample may be carry-over from other donors' samples. The CDR3 region has the DNA TGTGCCAGCGGGACACGGACTGCCTATAATTCACCCCTCCACTTT. Protein product: CASGTRTAYNSPLHF.